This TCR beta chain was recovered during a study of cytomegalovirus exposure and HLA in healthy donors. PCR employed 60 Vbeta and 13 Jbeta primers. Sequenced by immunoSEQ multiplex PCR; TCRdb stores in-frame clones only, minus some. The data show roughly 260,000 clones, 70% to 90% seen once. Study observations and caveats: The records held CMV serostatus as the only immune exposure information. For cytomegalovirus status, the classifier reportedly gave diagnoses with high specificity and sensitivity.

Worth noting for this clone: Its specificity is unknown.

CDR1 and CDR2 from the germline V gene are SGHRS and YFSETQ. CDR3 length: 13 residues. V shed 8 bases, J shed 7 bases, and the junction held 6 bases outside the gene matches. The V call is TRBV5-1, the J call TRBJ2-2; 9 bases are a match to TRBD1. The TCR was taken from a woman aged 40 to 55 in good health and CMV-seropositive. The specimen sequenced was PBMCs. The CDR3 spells CASGTGLSGELFF. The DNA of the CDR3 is TGCGCCAGTGGGACAGGGCTGAGCGGGGAGCTGTTTTTT. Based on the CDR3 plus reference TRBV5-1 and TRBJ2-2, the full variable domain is KAGVTQTPRYLIKTRGQQVTLSCSPISGHRSVSWYQQTPGQGLQFLFEYFSETQRNKGNFPGRFSGRQFSNSRSEMNVSTLELGDSALYLCASGTGLSGELFFGEGSRLTVL.